This TCR beta chain came from a study of monozygotic twins with inflammatory bowel disease. Each CDR3 protein gets one entry in TCRdb, which reprocessed the 5' RACE reads and gives no DNA. The sample holds about 380,000 distinct CDR3 sequences. The CDR3 extends over 13 amino acids. Germline-derived CDR1 and CDR2 are SGHTA and FQGNSA. The V gene is TRBV7-2, the J gene TRBJ1-4; absent DNA, TCRdb's TRBD1 call cannot be checked. The TCR comes from a human donor with ulcerative colitis or Crohn's disease, or a healthy co-twin of an affected twin (not recorded which). The specimen was blood. CDR3 sequence: CASSLNAGSELFF. Full variable domain (outside the CDR3, taken from reference TRBV7-2 and TRBJ1-4): GAGVSQSPSNKVTEKGKDVELRCDPISGHTALYWYRQSLGQGLEFLIYFQGNSAPDKSGLPSDRFSAERTGGSVSTLTIQRTQQEDSAVYLCASSLNAGSELFFGSGTQLSVL.